The 15 T cell receptor beta chains presented below share a single source sample, sequenced in a study of T-cell memory formation after mild COVID-19. TCRdb recomputed calls from the 5' RACE reads with MiXCR, one row per CDR3 protein. The sample carries more than 150,000 distinct CDR3 sequences, under 20% recorded once. The sample consisted of PBMCs or a T cell subset sorted from them (not recorded which). All receptors derive from a man aged 18 to 29 who had mild COVID-19 (a few samples of this study predate the infection). Cell type and time point are not known.

This clonotype was observed a handful of times. The gene calls are TRBV7-6 and TRBJ2-5; D is undetermined. The ends were cut back, 1 base at V and 4 bases at J, with 10 bases in the middle. CDR3 length equals 14 residues. From germline, CDR1 is SGHVS and CDR2 FNYEAQ. CDR3 loop: CASSLEIMRETQYF. For the CDR3, the DNA is TGTGCCAGCAGCTTAGAAATTATGCGAGAGACCCAGTACTTC. The full variable domain, rest sourced from reference TRBV7-6 and TRBJ2-5, is GAGVSQSPRYKVTKRGQDVALRCDPISGHVSLYWYRQALGQGPEFLTYFNYEAQQDKSGLPNDRFSAERPEGSISTLTIQRTEQRDSAMYRCASSLEIMRETQYFGPGTRLLVL.

This clonotype turned up a few times. This rearrangement joins TRBV25-1 to TRBJ2-3; no reliable D call. Between the trimmed V and J ends, which lost 8 bases and 7 bases, there was a span of 13 bases. CDR3 length: 12 amino acids. The germline V gene has CDR1 MGHDK and CDR2 SYGVNS. CDR3 in DNA: TGTGCCAGCTCCCTAAGCACCCATACGCAGTATTTT. Translating it yields CASSLSTHTQYF.

The chain combines TRBV12-3 or TRBV12-4 with TRBJ1-4, with TRBD1 matching 8 bases. V lost 6 bases, J lost 3 bases, and 0 bases stayed unmatched. CDR3 length equals 13 residues. In nucleotides, the CDR3 is TGTGCCAGCAGACAGGGGGCTAATGAAAAACTGTTTTTT. Protein sequence: CASRQGANEKLFF.

The rearrangement joins TRBV21-1 to TRBJ2-1; TRBD1, the table's D call, lacks a check against the DNA. TRBV21-1 is a listed pseudogene. The CDR3 spans 15 residues. CDR3 nucleotides: TGTGCCAGAGCCGCGGGACCATTTGGAGACAATGAGCAGTTCTTC. It is translated as CARAAGPFGDNEQFF.

This clonotype was counted many times. The chain combines TRBV12-3 or TRBV12-4 with TRBJ1-4; possible D gene TRBD1, 5 bases. The V and J ends lost 3 bases and 7 bases respectively, with 21 bases between them. The CDR3 consists of 17 residues. The CDR3 here is CASSFTNLAGNGEKLFF. The CDR3 coding sequence is TGTGCCAGCAGTTTTACCAACCTTGCAGGGAACGGTGAAAAACTGTTTTTT.

The chain carries TRBV20-1 and TRBJ2-3, with D possibly matching TRBD2 (6 bases). Germline V CDR1 and CDR2: DFQATT, SNEGSKA (reference sequence). The ends were cut back, 8 bases at V and 1 base at J, with 10 bases in the middle. The CDR3 covers 12 residues. Here the CDR3 DNA reads TGCAGTAAATGGGGGGGCACAGATACGCAGTATTTT. It is translated as CSKWGGTDTQYF.

The V gene is TRBV7-8, the J gene TRBJ1-2; D remains ambiguous. The CDR3 length is 15 residues. The germline CDR1 and CDR2 sequences are SGHVS and FQNEAQ. Trimming took off 5 bases at V and 4 bases at J, with 17 bases between the two ends. CDR3 sequence (DNA): TGTGCCAGCAGCCCTAGACAAGTATTAGGCTATGGCTACACCTTC. Protein sequence: CASSPRQVLGYGYTF.

The J gene is TRBJ2-2, the V gene TRBV7-9; D not certain. Germline lookup yields CDR1 SEHNR and CDR2 FQNEAQ (reference sequence). The CDR3 extends over 11 amino acids. The V and J ends lost 2 bases and 10 bases respectively, with 5 bases between them. CDR3 protein: CASSLWVELFF. CDR3 nucleotide sequence: TGTGCCAGCAGCTTATGGGTGGAGCTGTTTTTT.

This chain joins TRBV2 and TRBJ2-1; D uncertain. Germline V gene lookup returns CDR1 SNHLY and CDR2 FYNNEI. The V end lost 4 bases, the J end lost 9 bases, and 19 bases lay between the germline ends. This CDR3 region has 15 residues. The CDR3 here is CASSGVDVRSGEQFF. DNA for the CDR3: TGTGCCAGCAGTGGGGTCGATGTCAGGTCAGGTGAGCAGTTCTTC.

This clonotype came up a few times. The chain recombines TRBV15 with TRBJ2-7; maybe TRBD2 (7 bases). V was shortened by 1 base and J by 5 bases, with 15 bases between the two germline ends. CDR3 length equals 15 residues. In germline, CDR1 is LNHNV, CDR2 YYDKDF (reference sequence). CDR3 loop: CATSRGGRGGHEQYV. The CDR3 nucleotides are TGTGCCACCAGCAGAGGAGGCAGGGGAGGGCACGAGCAGTACGTC.

V gene TRBV2 combines with J gene TRBJ1-3; D is unclear. The CDR3 runs to 13 residues. V lost 7 bases and J lost 0, with 7 bases in between. Germline V lookup: CDR1 SNHLY, CDR2 FYNNEI. This CDR3 is CASKIASGNTIYF. The CDR3 coding sequence is TGTGCCAGCAAAATAGCCTCTGGAAACACCATATATTTT.

Only a few counts were recorded for this clonotype. V is TRBV7-2 and J is TRBJ2-7, with D perhaps given as TRBD1 or TRBD2 (5 bases each). Germline-derived CDR1 and CDR2 are SGHTA and FQGNSA. The CDR3 loop spans 14 amino acids. Trimming stripped 4 bases from V and 6 bases from J, with 16 bases between. DNA of the CDR3: TGTGCCAGCAGCTCCTGGGGGATCAAGGTCGAGCAGTACTTC. Protein: CASSSWGIKVEQYF.

This clonotype was counted a few times. Here the CDR3 DNA reads TGCAGTGCTAGTAATTTGACAGGTTGGGAGACCCAGTACTTC. Amino acid sequence: CSASNLTGWETQYF. The rearrangement uses TRBV20-1 and TRBJ2-5, with a weak D call TRBD1 (6 bases). CDR1 DFQATT and CDR2 SNEGSKA come from the germline V gene (reference sequence). The CDR3 spans 14 residues. V was shortened by 3 bases and J by 5 bases, with 16 bases between the two germline ends.

The chain recombines TRBV19 with TRBJ2-7, with no clear D. Germline V gene lookup returns CDR1 LNHDA and CDR2 SQIVND (reference sequence). The CDR3 runs 13 residues. Between the trimmed V and J ends, which lost 5 bases and 7 bases, there was a span of 15 bases. CDR3 sequence reads: CASSLTRFGEQYF. The CDR3 coding sequence is TGTGCCAGTAGTCTGACCAGGTTTGGAGAGCAGTACTTC.

The chain joins TRBV6-2 or TRBV6-3 to TRBJ1-2; D uncertain. The germline CDR1 and CDR2 sequences are MNHEY and SVGEGT. The CDR3 contains 12 residues. The V end lost 2 bases, the J end lost 13 bases, and 14 bases lay between the germline ends. CDR3 bases: TGTGCCAGCAGTTACGGCGGGCACCCGGTCACCTTC. It yields the protein CASSYGGHPVTF.